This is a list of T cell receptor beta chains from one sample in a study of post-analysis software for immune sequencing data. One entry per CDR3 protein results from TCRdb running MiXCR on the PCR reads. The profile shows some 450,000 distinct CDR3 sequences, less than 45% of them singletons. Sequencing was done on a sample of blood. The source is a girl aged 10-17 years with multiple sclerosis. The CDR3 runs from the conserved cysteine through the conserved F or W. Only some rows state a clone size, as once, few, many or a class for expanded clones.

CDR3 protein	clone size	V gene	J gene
CSANNRGPNSYEQYF	.	TRBV20-1	TRBJ2-7
CATSRDQQAWGTQYF	.	TRBV15	TRBJ2-5
CASSSPGQGNIQYF	.	TRBV11-2	.
CAISENENTEAFF	.	TRBV10-3	TRBJ1-1
CASSHAETQYF	.	TRBV3-1	.
CASSQTGALNTEAFF	.	TRBV7-9	TRBJ1-1
CASSLSLSSGEQFF	.	TRBV7-7	TRBJ2-1
CASHTGTANEKLFF	.	TRBV27	TRBJ1-4
CSATRGLAGVETQYF	few	TRBV20-1	.
CSVEKELAGGRSYEQYF	many	TRBV29-1	TRBJ2-7
CASSLEVTYEQYF	few	TRBV5-1	TRBJ2-7
CSVDEVAKNIQYF	.	TRBV29-1	TRBJ2-4
CASSEGTDGTQYF	few	TRBV10-1	TRBJ2-5
CASKGGLGGYTF	.	TRBV2	TRBJ1-2
CASSLRGLAGTYNEQFF	.	TRBV7-9	TRBJ2-1
CASSLAAGGLNEQFF	once	TRBV5-1	TRBJ2-1
CASSSVDSNQPQHF	few	TRBV6-6	TRBJ1-5
CASSPRGLNTEAFF	.	TRBV7-9	TRBJ1-1
CASSLNRNADTQYF	.	TRBV7-3	TRBJ2-3
CASSQDWDSQRDTF	.	TRBV4-2	TRBJ1-2
CASSSLPGRHEAFF	.	TRBV5-6	TRBJ1-1
CASSPRQGDTGELFF	.	TRBV4-2	TRBJ2-2
CASSVSGPYEQYF	few	TRBV12-3/TRBV12-4	TRBJ2-7
CASSAVQVNGYTF	.	TRBV12-3/TRBV12-4	TRBJ1-2
CAISESMSGLQSYEQYF	.	TRBV10-3	TRBJ2-7
CSAREVGGPYGELFF	.	TRBV20-1	TRBJ2-2
CASSQNSGRPGYTF	.	TRBV4-1	TRBJ1-2
CATSRDRWNYEQYF	few	TRBV15	TRBJ2-7
CASSFPDRRQETQYF	few	TRBV28	TRBJ2-5
CASSLAPTGQYGNQPQHF	.	TRBV7-8	TRBJ1-5
CASGQDGRLNEKLFF	.	TRBV3-1	TRBJ1-4
CASSGRGAGEQYF	.	TRBV7-9	TRBJ2-7
CSALLSTADAEQYF	once	TRBV20-1	.